The 16 T cell receptor beta chains reported below all come from one sample, sequenced in a study of metastatic and nonmetastatic thyroid tumors. Patients underwent thyroid surgery, and none had received any treatment before it. MiXCR was used by TCRdb to re-call the PCR reads. This sample has 35,000 to 55,000 clones; around 25% occur once, and the top ten carry around 3.5%. The sequenced material came from blood. The source of these receptors is a male donor with papillary thyroid cancer or a benign thyroid nodule (not recorded which). Some clones in this sample may be carry-over from other donors' samples.

This clone is labeled medium-sized. The gene calls are TRBV19 and TRBJ2-1; D is unresolved. The CDR3 contains 13 residues. CDR1 LNHDA and CDR2 SQIVND come from the germline V gene (reference sequence). V gave up 5 bases and J gave up 6 bases, with 11 bases separating them. CDR3 region: CASSLLSGNEQFF. For the CDR3, the DNA is TGTGCCAGTAGTCTTCTCTCGGGCAATGAGCAGTTCTTC.

V usage is TRBV20-1 and J usage is TRBJ2-2, with D possibly matching TRBD2 (5 bases). Trimming took off 3 bases at V and 3 bases at J, with 11 bases between the two ends. The length of the CDR3 is 14 residues. Germline CDR1 is DFQATT and CDR2 is SNEGSKA (reference sequence). The CDR3 spells CSARDFQHTGELFF. The CDR3 DNA is TGCAGTGCTAGGGACTTTCAACACACCGGGGAGCTGTTTTTT.

This clone has a count of ten or more. This sample also contains other DNA sequences that code for the same CDR3. The chain couples TRBV3-1 to TRBJ2-6; D gene uncertain. The CDR3 length is 13 residues. V lost 5 bases, J lost 3 bases, and 5 bases lay in between. The V gene's germline CDR1 is LGHDT and CDR2 YNNKEL (reference sequence). CDR3 amino acids: CASSSSGANVLTF. The DNA of the CDR3 is TGTGCCAGCAGCTCGAGTGGGGCCAACGTCCTGACTTTC.

The CDR3 region is CAWSVNGQGNEKLFF. CDR3 DNA sequence: TGTGCCTGGAGTGTTAATGGGCAGGGGAATGAAAAACTGTTTTTT. The chain carries TRBV30 and TRBJ1-4, with a weak D call TRBD1 (6 bases). This CDR3 spans 15 amino acids. V was pared by 0 bases and J by 5 bases, with 13 bases between. Germline V CDR1 and CDR2: GTSNPN, SVGIG (reference sequence).

V is TRBV7-9 and J is TRBJ1-2, with 9 bases that match TRBD1. This CDR3 is 15 amino acids long. V dropped 5 bases and J dropped 3; count of bases not matched to a gene: 7. In germline, CDR1 is SEHNR, CDR2 FQNEAQ (reference sequence). CDR3 in DNA: TGTGCCAGCAGCCTCGGGACAGGGCGAGACTATGGCTACACCTTC. Amino acid sequence: CASSLGTGRDYGYTF.

This clone was counted ten times or more. The rearrangement links TRBV7-8 to TRBJ1-1; D call uncertain. Germline-derived CDR1 and CDR2 are SGHVS and FQNEAQ. The length of the CDR3 is 12 residues. Trimming cost V 1 base and J 8 bases, with 8 bases left between them. CDR3 bases: TGTGCCAGCAGCTTAGAAGGCAGCGAAGCTTTCTTT. Translation gives CASSLEGSEAFF.

This clone appeared many times. The sample has other DNA sequences that encode this CDR3 too. The V call is TRBV20-1, the J call TRBJ2-1, with 8 bases fitting TRBD2. Losses at the gene ends were 5 bases for V and 2 bases for J; bases not matched to a gene: 14. Germline values: CDR1 DFQATT, CDR2 SNEGSKA (reference sequence). The CDR3 runs to 17 residues. The CDR3 here is CSAVLAEGEEAYNEQFF. CDR3 sequence (DNA): TGCAGTGCTGTACTAGCGGAGGGGGAGGAGGCCTACAATGAGCAGTTCTTC.

At least ten counts were recorded for this clone. The rearrangement joins TRBV18 to TRBJ1-1, with no clear D. The CDR3 is made up of 14 amino acids. Between the trimmed V and J ends, which lost 0 bases and 7 bases, there was a span of 12 bases. Germline lookup yields CDR1 KGHSH and CDR2 LQKENI. CDR3 loop: CASSPPASPIEAFF. CDR3 nucleotide sequence: TGTGCCAGCTCACCACCGGCCAGCCCGATTGAAGCTTTCTTT.

This clone appeared many times. J is TRBJ2-1 and V is TRBV5-1; 9 nucleotides agree with TRBD2. Germline values: CDR1 SGHRS, CDR2 YFSETQ. This CDR3 comprises 15 residues. The V gene end was trimmed by 0 bases and the J gene end by 7 bases; junction bases not matched to a gene: 5. In nucleotides, the CDR3 is TGCGCCAGCAGCTTGGAAAGCGGACTAGCGAATGAGCAGTTCTTC. This sequence encodes CASSLESGLANEQFF.

This clone was counted at least ten times. The CDR3 loop reads CSAPINSYEQYF. CDR3 nucleotide sequence: TGCAGTGCTCCCATTAACAGCTACGAGCAGTACTTC. The V gene is TRBV20-1, the J gene TRBJ2-7; D is ambiguous. Trimming pared 5 bases from V and 3 bases from J, leaving 11 bases between. CDR3 length: 12 residues. Looked up from germline, CDR1 is DFQATT and CDR2 is SNEGSKA (reference sequence).

This clone was seen at least ten times. The chain uses TRBV7-3 and TRBJ2-1, with D uncertain. This CDR3 has 15 amino acids. Trimming stripped 0 bases from V and 1 base from J, with 7 bases between. Germline V gene lookup returns CDR1 SGHTA and CDR2 FQGTGA. The CDR3 reads CASSLTGFSYNEQFF. In DNA, the CDR3 is TGTGCCAGCAGCTTAACGGGATTTTCCTACAATGAGCAGTTCTTC.

This clone was observed at least ten times. This chain connects TRBV20-1 to TRBJ2-5; 16 bases align to TRBD2. The germline gives CDR1 DFQATT, CDR2 SNEGSKA (reference sequence). Germline trimming cut 2 bases from V and 1 base from J; bases unmatched to any gene: 13. The CDR3 is 20 residues long. CDR3 residues: CSARTGTSGRARGPQETQYF. The CDR3 DNA is TGCAGTGCTAGAACAGGGACTAGCGGGAGGGCCAGAGGTCCCCAAGAGACCCAGTACTTC.

This clone was recorded at least ten times. The rearrangement joins TRBV27 to TRBJ2-5, with TRBD1 matching over 7 bases. The CDR3 loop spans 15 amino acids. V dropped 7 bases and J dropped 4; count of bases not matched to a gene: 12. Germline-derived CDR1 and CDR2 are MNHEY and SMNVEV (reference sequence). The CDR3 region is CASKFSGRGRETQYF. The CDR3 region has the DNA TGTGCCAGCAAATTTTCGGGTAGGGGGCGAGAGACCCAGTACTTC.

At least ten counts were recorded for this clone. V and J are TRBV11-3 and TRBJ2-5; D unresolved. Germline CDR1 is SGHNT and CDR2 is YENEEA. The CDR3 is 13 residues long. The V gene lost 1 base and the J gene lost 1 base, with 4 bases spanning the gap. The CDR3 is CASSLGLQETQYF. CDR3 coding DNA: TGTGCCAGCAGCTTAGGACTCCAAGAGACCCAGTACTTC.

The chain is built from TRBV2 and TRBJ1-2; perhaps TRBD1 as D (6 bases). Trimming took 7 bases from V and 6 from J, leaving 15 bases between them. CDR1 SNHLY and CDR2 FYNNEI come from the germline V gene. CDR3 length: 13 residues. This chain's CDR3 is CASNIQGGDGYTF. CDR3 nucleotides: TGTGCCAGCAACATACAGGGAGGGGATGGCTACACCTTC.

Many counts were recorded for this clone. The chain employs TRBV5-1 and TRBJ1-4, with 7 positions matching TRBD1. The V gene end was trimmed by 4 bases and the J gene end by 5 bases; junction bases not matched to a gene: 5. This CDR3 is 14 amino acids long. The germline V gene encodes CDR1 SGHRS and CDR2 YFSETQ. The CDR3, as DNA: TGCGCCAGCAGCGTCGACAGGGAGAATGAAAAACTGTTTTTT. This translates into CASSVDRENEKLFF.